Presented here are 19 T cell receptor beta chains from one specimen sequenced in a study of shared clonotypes between healthy human individuals. Repertoires were generated with immunoSEQ multiplex PCR, while TCRdb's copy carries only in-frame clones and drops some. Of about 2.1 million clones detected, 85% to 95% appear once; the ten largest clones hold over 1.5%. Positively selected for CCR7, the CD45RO-negative cells used as naive CD8 cells excluded terminally differentiated effector memory CD45RA+ cells. Sequences were obtained from naive CD8+ T cells from PBMCs. The receptors were sampled from a man aged 18 to 30 in good health. Some clones in this sample may be carry-over from other donors' samples.

The J gene is TRBJ2-7, the V gene TRBV28; 9 nucleotides line up with TRBD2. The CDR3 loop spans 16 amino acids. The germline gives CDR1 MDHEN, CDR2 SYDVKM. V was pared by 3 bases and J by 0 bases, with 6 bases of the junction left unmatched. CDR3 residues: CASSFPSGRRSYEQYF. In DNA form, the CDR3 reads TGTGCCAGCAGTTTCCCCAGCGGGAGGCGCTCCTACGAGCAGTACTTC.

The chain combines TRBV27 with TRBJ1-2; 10 bases match TRBD1. Germline V CDR1 and CDR2: MNHEY, SMNVEV (reference sequence). The CDR3 spans 15 residues. The trim removed 5 bases at V and 2 bases at J, leaving 5 bases unmatched. In nucleotides, the CDR3 is TGTGCCAGCAGTGTCAGACAGGGGGCGAACTATGGCTACACCTTC. This gives the protein CASSVRQGANYGYTF.

Comment on this clone: The sample has other DNA sequences that encode this CDR3 too. The chain has TRBV10-3 and TRBJ2-3, with TRBD1 as a possible D gene (6 bases). The germline gives CDR1 ENHRY, CDR2 SYGVKD. The CDR3 spans 15 residues. V was clipped by 0 bases and J by 0 bases, with 7 bases between them. For the CDR3, the DNA is TGTGCCATCAGTGAGTCGAGGGGGAGCACAGATACGCAGTATTTT. Its translation: CAISESRGSTDTQYF.

The genes are TRBV4-1 and TRBJ2-1, with D perhaps TRBD1 (5 bases). Germline-derived CDR1 and CDR2 are MGHRA and YSYEKL. Deletions cut 0 bases from V and 5 bases from J, with 11 bases between. CDR3 size: 15 residues. Here the CDR3 reads CASSQDSLGHNEQFF. The CDR3, as DNA: TGCGCCAGCAGCCAAGACAGCTTGGGGCACAATGAGCAGTTCTTC.

The chain combines TRBV28 with TRBJ2-2; D is uncertain. Trimming took off 4 bases at V and 5 bases at J, with 11 bases between the two ends. Germline CDR1 and CDR2: MDHEN and SYDVKM. The length of the CDR3 is 14 residues. CDR3 in DNA: TGTGCCAGCAGTTCTTCCTGGGGTACCGGGGAGCTGTTTTTT. It specifies CASSSSWGTGELFF.

The chain joins TRBV27 to TRBJ2-3; D remains ambiguous. V was clipped by 6 bases and J by 5 bases, with 12 bases between them. The CDR3 runs to 13 residues. The germline CDR1 and CDR2 sequences are MNHEY and SMNVEV (reference sequence). This CDR3 is CASSPRVGDTQYF. For the CDR3, the DNA is TGTGCCAGCAGCCCCCGGGTGGGAGATACGCAGTATTTT.

Note on this clone: Within the sample, other DNA sequences also encode this same CDR3. This chain uses TRBV28 with TRBJ2-5, with D hard to call. Trimming cost V 1 base and J 7 bases, with 4 bases left between them. The CDR3 extends over 11 amino acids. The germline gives CDR1 MDHEN, CDR2 SYDVKM. As DNA, the CDR3 is TGTGCCAGCAGTTTATCGGGGACCCAGTACTTC. Its translation: CASSLSGTQYF.

The table lists this clone with a count of one. The gene calls are TRBV4-1 and TRBJ1-5, with D possibly TRBD1 on 6 matching bases. Between the trimmed V and J ends, which lost 1 base and 1 base, there was a span of 14 bases. The CDR3 loop spans 17 amino acids. Germline V gives CDR1 MGHRA, CDR2 YSYEKL. This CDR3 reads CASSQAHGQISNQPQHF. CDR3 nucleotides: TGCGCCAGCAGCCAAGCTCACGGACAGATAAGCAATCAGCCCCAGCATTTT.

V usage is TRBV28 and J usage is TRBJ1-1; D is possibly TRBD1 (6 bases). V lost 8 bases to trimming and J lost 13 bases, with 14 bases between them. Looked up from germline, CDR1 is MDHEN and CDR2 is SYDVKM. This CDR3 comprises 10 residues. CDR3 residues: CASADTGFFF. CDR3 coding DNA: TGTGCCAGCGCCGATACAGGGTTTTTCTTT.

Details on this clone: The sample carries other DNA sequences with the same CDR3. The rearrangement links TRBV28 to TRBJ1-5, with 9 bases that match TRBD1. This CDR3 comprises 15 residues. Germline-derived CDR1 and CDR2 are MDHEN and SYDVKM. The ends lost 6 bases at V and 1 base at J; junction bases unmatched: 4. CDR3 protein: CASSSTGGSNQPQHF. The CDR3 DNA sequence: TGTGCCAGCAGCTCCACAGGGGGCAGCAATCAGCCCCAGCATTTT.

The genes are TRBV10-2 and TRBJ1-3, with 7 bases matching TRBD1. The trim removed 6 bases at V and 7 bases at J, leaving 9 bases unmatched. The CDR3 has 14 amino acids. Germline V gene lookup returns CDR1 WSHSY and CDR2 SAAADI. The CDR3 sequence is CASSPGTVENTIYF. CDR3 nucleotides: TGCGCCAGCAGCCCCGGGACAGTCGAGAACACCATATATTTT.

V and J are TRBV18 and TRBJ1-1, with 8 nucleotides matching TRBD1. The CDR3 covers 15 residues. Germline V gene data show CDR1 as KGHSH and CDR2 as LQKENI. V shed 3 bases and J 5 bases; nucleotides not matched to a gene: 8. CDR3 amino acids: CASSPSGGGSTEAFF. The CDR3 DNA reads as TGTGCCAGCTCACCCTCAGGGGGCGGCTCGACTGAAGCTTTCTTT.

The rearrangement links TRBV4-2 to TRBJ2-7; the D is unclear. Trimming left V 5 bases short and J 3 bases short, with 8 bases between. Per the germline V gene, CDR1 is LGHNA and CDR2 is YNFKEQ. This CDR3 is built from 12 residues. CDR3 nucleotides: TGTGCCAGCAGCGAAAACTACTACGAGCAGTACTTC. This translates into CASSENYYEQYF.

The chain carries TRBV28 and TRBJ1-1; D is uncertain. Germline V gives CDR1 MDHEN, CDR2 SYDVKM. V was pared by 6 bases and J by 6 bases, with 14 bases between. This CDR3 comprises 13 residues. The CDR3 coding sequence is TGTGCCAGCAGCCGGATCACGAGTTCTGAAGCTTTCTTT. Its translation: CASSRITSSEAFF.

This clone was recorded once. The rearrangement uses TRBV19 and TRBJ2-7, with D unresolved. The V end was cut by 2 bases, the J end by 0 bases, with 8 bases between. The germline V gene has CDR1 LNHDA and CDR2 SQIVND (reference sequence). This CDR3 is 14 amino acids long. CDR3 in DNA: TGTGCCAGTAGTATAATGGAGAGCTCCTACGAGCAGTACTTC. Residues: CASSIMESSYEQYF.

This chain uses TRBV4-3 with TRBJ1-1, with D possibly being TRBD1 (5 bases). This CDR3 has 17 amino acids. CDR1 is LGHNA and CDR2 is YSLEER in the germline V gene. Trimming cost V 3 bases and J 3 bases, with 20 bases left between them. The CDR3 DNA follows: TGCGCCAGCAGCCAGGGGCCCCGCGGACGGTCGGACACTGAAGCTTTCTTT. This encodes CASSQGPRGRSDTEAFF.

The CDR3 loop is CASSLPRGMTSYYEQYF. In DNA, the CDR3 is TGTGCCAGCAGCTTACCCAGGGGCATGACCTCATACTACGAGCAGTACTTC. The chain uses TRBV7-9 and TRBJ2-7; maybe TRBD1 (6 bases). The V gene lost 2 bases and the J gene lost 3 bases, with 20 bases spanning the gap. CDR3 size: 17 residues. Germline CDR1 is SEHNR and CDR2 is FQNEAQ (reference sequence).

This rearrangement joins TRBV27 to TRBJ2-1; 11 nucleotides line up with TRBD2. V was clipped by 6 bases and J by 7 bases; unmatched bases: 8. The CDR3 runs 15 residues. Germline V gene data show CDR1 as MNHEY and CDR2 as SMNVEV (reference sequence). CDR3: CASSPGLAAGNEQFF. CDR3 nucleotides: TGTGCCAGCAGCCCGGGACTAGCGGCCGGGAATGAGCAGTTCTTC.

This chain uses TRBV9 with TRBJ2-7, with a tentative D call TRBD2 (6 bases). Trimming pared 4 bases from V and 2 bases from J, leaving 16 bases between. The CDR3 loop spans 15 amino acids. The germline V gene has CDR1 SGDLS and CDR2 YYNGEE. Here the CDR3 reads CASSPEGGVAYEQYF. The CDR3 region has the DNA TGTGCCAGCAGCCCCGAGGGCGGGGTGGCCTACGAGCAGTACTTC.